This record looks at one T cell receptor (beta chain) sequence and its context. Its antigen is not yet known. Library preparation used 5' RACE. Each TCR library was prepared from about 3.5 ug of total RNA. cDNA was synthesized with SMARTScribe reverse transcriptase in eight separate reactions per sample. Unique molecular identifiers containing a 6-nucleotide sample barcode were introduced through template switching during cDNA synthesis. TCRalpha and TCRbeta cDNA was amplified in two nested PCRs of about 17 and 10 cycles, and bead purification was carried out after each PCR. Before amplification, cDNA was treated with uracil DNA-glycosylase and purified using the QIAquick PCR purification kit. The second PCR was the step at which Illumina TruSeq-compatible adapters and sample-specific barcodes were added. Library quality and concentration were assessed using TapeStation and Qubit, and roughly 5 ng of each library was pooled. Pooled libraries were sequenced on an Illumina HiSeq2500 single-index Rapid Run with 2 x 100 bp reads and custom sequencing primers. Under the source paper's analysis protocol: MiGEC version 1.2.6 was used for UMI-based consensus assembly to correct PCR and sequencing errors. V(D)J alignment, clonotype assembly and CDR3 extraction were performed with MiXCR version 2.1.1. Gene usage, clonotype sharing and MAIT/NKT TCR abundance were normalised by analysing the top 1000, 10 000 and 20 000 clonotypes per sample. After downsampling to 27 000 UMIs, diversity was calculated as the inverse Simpson index using the vegan R package. Statistical testing used paired Mann-Whitney U tests on the discordant twin pairs and applied Benjamini-Hochberg correction for multiple testing. TCRdb reprocessed the raw reads; every CDR3 protein sequence is a single record, and DNA is not supplied. The V and J calls were determined by TCRdb, not by the authors. This sample's table contains fewer than 350,000 distinct CDR3 sequences. Of the sample, approximately 2% falls within the top ten clones.

This sample was included in a study of monozygotic twins with inflammatory bowel disease (dated by TCRdb to the late 2010s). Background on the whole study: In total, 30 or so monozygotic twin pairs made up the full study: 19 Danish pairs, all IBD-discordant, plus nine German pairs, of which four were IBD-concordant and five were IBD-discordant. The search for disease-associated traits relied mainly on comparing, within discordant pairs, IBD patients with their genetically identical healthy co-twins. Each individual had, on average, about 151 000 unique TCRalpha sequences and 181 000 unique TCRbeta sequences available for analysis. What the work shows at the level of the full study, not this receptor alone: The results gave no support for a single strong signal or clonotype linked to IBD. The analysis was unable to tell apart different T cell subtypes. IBD patients had lower TCRbeta repertoire diversity, measured by the inverse Simpson index, than their healthy co-twins. Compared with healthy twins, IBD patients had fewer clonotypes in common with other individuals, a difference most pronounced in patients showing signs of disease activity. Because patients received different immunosuppressive treatments, the repertoires may have picked up extra background noise and variability between individuals. No difference in repertoire similarity was observed between concordant and discordant twins, possibly owing to limited statistical power.

From each donor, a roughly 2.7 ml peripheral blood sample was collected into PAXgene tubes and kept at -80 degrees C. Without T cell sorting, total RNA was isolated from whole blood using the PAXgene blood miRNA kit on an automated QIAcube. Peripheral blood from monozygotic twin pairs who were concordant or discordant for inflammatory bowel disease underwent deep TCRalpha and TCRbeta repertoire profiling using unique molecular barcoding. Smoking habits were recorded for all twin pairs, and individuals were classified as current, former or never smokers. The germline V gene provides CDR1 SNHLY and CDR2 FYNNEI. Counted from cysteine to phenylalanine, this CDR3 has 15 amino acids. No DNA appears here.

The sequenced sample consisted of blood. This sequence originates from a human donor with ulcerative colitis or Crohn's disease, or a healthy co-twin of an affected twin (not recorded which). The chain joins TRBV2 to TRBJ2-3; the TCRdb D gene call, TRBD2, has no DNA to confirm it. CDR3 sequence: CASSRLAGGTDTLYF.